The 6 T cell receptor beta chains listed next were all sequenced from one sample in a study of monozygotic twins with inflammatory bowel disease. TCRdb reprocessed the 5' RACE reads and reports one entry per CDR3 protein, with no DNA. The data show approximately 330,000 distinct CDR3 sequences, and the top ten clones hold roughly 2%. The sequenced sample was blood. The origin of the receptors is a human donor with ulcerative colitis or Crohn's disease, or a healthy co-twin of an affected twin (not recorded which).

The chain uses TRBV5-1 and TRBJ2-7; the D call of TRBD1 rests on TCRdb alone, since no DNA is present to check it. The V gene's germline CDR1 is SGHRS and CDR2 YFSETQ. There are 15 residues in the CDR3. The CDR3 protein is CASSVGQGSVYEQYF.

The chain recombines TRBV28 with TRBJ2-1; the TCRdb D gene call, TRBD2, has no DNA to confirm it. Germline CDR1 MDHEN, CDR2 SYDVKM. The CDR3 length is 15 residues. CDR3 sequence: CASSETSGRNNEQFF.

This sequence joins TRBV7-9 and TRBJ1-4; there is no DNA to check the TCRdb D call of TRBD1. The CDR3 is made up of 15 amino acids. Germline assignment: CDR1 SEHNR and CDR2 FQNEAQ (reference sequence). The CDR3 here is CASTPGQGVGEKLFF.

V and J are TRBV2 and TRBJ1-5; the TCRdb D gene call, TRBD1, has no DNA to confirm it. The CDR3 sequence is 16 residues long. Germline V lookup: CDR1 SNHLY, CDR2 FYNNEI. This chain's CDR3 is CASSQQGRGSNQPQHF.

The J gene is TRBJ2-2, the V gene TRBV5-4; without DNA, the TCRdb call of TRBD1 cannot be checked. The germline V gene encodes CDR1 SGHNT and CDR2 YYREEE (reference sequence). The CDR3 sequence is 17 residues long. CDR3 in amino acids: CASSSAGQGALGGELFF.

The V gene is TRBV28, the J gene TRBJ2-3; TCRdb gives TRBD2 as the D gene, but with no DNA this cannot be confirmed. CDR3 length: 17 amino acids. Germline lookup yields CDR1 MDHEN and CDR2 SYDVKM. CDR3: CASSTSWGLADTDTQYF.